The source of this T cell receptor (beta chain) is a study of shared clonotypes between healthy human individuals. On the study more broadly: CD8 memory received one plate per donor, CD8 naive two, CD4 memory three and CD4 naive three. Regarding the study as a whole: Clonotype sharing levels among donors were expected to vary with sequencing depth. Across several donors, naive CD4 shared around 5.4%, naive CD8 around 3.5%, memory CD4 more than 2%, memory CD8 0.4% to 0.5%.

About 33,000 T cell genomes (roughly 220 ng DNA) went into each sorted-subset replicate. The table came from immunoSEQ multiplex PCR; TCRdb's copy has only in-frame clones and leaves some out. Among about 1.4 million clones listed, roughly 96% were seen once. CDR3 length equals 13 residues. V gave up 0 bases and J gave up 10 bases, with 13 bases separating them. Germline lookup yields CDR1 MNHNS and CDR2 SASEGT. Regarding this clone: Its antigen is as yet unknown.

This receptor was obtained from a man aged 30 to 45 in good health. Sequences were obtained from naive CD4+ T cells sorted from blood. Sample subset: CD45RA+ positively selected. The gene calls are TRBV6-1 and TRBJ2-7; no clear D. The CDR3 DNA reads TGTGCCAGCAGTGAAGCGTATCAGGCAAAACAGTACTTC. Its translation: CASSEAYQAKQYF.